This is a list of T cell receptor beta chains from one sample in a study of cytomegalovirus exposure and HLA in healthy donors. The repertoire was sequenced with immunoSEQ multiplex PCR; TCRdb's copy has only in-frame clones and lacks some. The sample includes around 190,000 clones, approximately 79% of them seen just once. Sample: PBMCs. The receptors derive from a woman in her thirties or forties in good health and CMV-seronegative. CDR3s include the opening cysteine and the closing phenylalanine or tryptophan. A D gene is named only where the DNA matches it firmly. A row's size may be missing; if present it is once, few, many or a size class.

v_gene	d_gene	j_gene	abundance	CDR3aa	CDR3nt
TRBV19	TRBD1	TRBJ2-1	NA	CASSSGGRTGSGEQFF	TGTGCCAGTAGTTCAGGGGGCCGGACAGGATCCGGTGAGCAGTTCTTC
TRBV5-1	TRBD2	TRBJ2-1	NA	CASSLRLADYNEQFF	TGCGCCAGCAGCTTACGCCTAGCGGATTACAATGAGCAGTTCTTC
TRBV27	TRBD1	TRBJ2-3	NA	CASSLDRGGDTQYF	TGTGCCAGCAGCTTGGACAGGGGAGGGGATACGCAGTATTTT
TRBV27	TRBD1	TRBJ1-1	NA	CASRSQGASTEAFF	TGTGCCAGCAGATCACAGGGGGCGAGCACTGAAGCTTTCTTT
TRBV5-4	NA	TRBJ1-2	few	CASNGGTDYGYTF	TGTGCCAGCAACGGCGGGACGGACTATGGCTACACCTTC
TRBV19	NA	TRBJ1-5	NA	CASSISRSNQPQHF	TGTGCCAGTAGTATAAGCCGTAGCAATCAGCCCCAGCATTTT
TRBV5-1	NA	TRBJ2-3	NA	CASSLNPGGADTQYF	TGCGCCAGCAGCTTGAACCCAGGAGGGGCAGATACGCAGTATTTT
TRBV12-5	TRBD2	TRBJ2-2	NA	CASGLTGLEGGELFF	TGTGCTAGTGGCCTTACGGGACTAGAGGGCGGGGAGCTGTTTTTT
TRBV5-1	TRBD1	TRBJ2-7	NA	CASSGDRGFSYEQYF	TGCGCCAGCAGCGGCGACAGGGGGTTTTCCTACGAGCAGTACTTC
TRBV7-8	NA	TRBJ2-5	NA	CASSLVPGSIQETQYF	TGTGCCAGCAGCTTAGTTCCAGGGTCGATACAAGAGACCCAGTACTTC
TRBV7-3	TRBD1	TRBJ1-2	once	CASSSGPGQLFRF	TGTGCCAGCAGCTCGGGTCCGGGACAGTTGTTTCGCTTC
TRBV7-2	TRBD1	TRBJ2-2	NA	CASSQSPIGTANTGELFF	TGTGCCAGCAGTCAAAGCCCGATTGGGACAGCGAACACCGGGGAGCTGTTTTTT
TRBV11-2	NA	TRBJ2-1	NA	CASSPRGGTVNEQFF	TGTGCCAGCAGCCCCCGCGGAGGGACGGTCAATGAGCAGTTCTTC
TRBV4-2	NA	TRBJ1-5	NA	CASSQGVAPRQPQHF	TGTGCCAGCAGCCAAGGGGTCGCTCCGCGGCAGCCCCAGCATTTT
TRBV5-1	NA	TRBJ2-7	NA	CASSLFGFEGYEQYF	TGCGCCAGCAGCTTGTTCGGCTTCGAGGGCTACGAGCAGTACTTC
TRBV9	TRBD1	TRBJ1-5	NA	CASSPRDSSNQPQHF	TGTGCCAGCAGCCCGCGGGACAGTAGCAATCAGCCCCAGCATTTT
TRBV6-5	NA	TRBJ1-1	NA	CASSYGGGLGPQKAFF	TGTGCCAGCAGTTACGGGGGGGGGCTGGGACCCCAGAAAGCTTTCTTT
TRBV11-2	NA	TRBJ2-7	NA	CASSLFSYEQYF	TGTGCCAGCAGCTTATTCAGTTACGAGCAGTACTTC
TRBV5-5	NA	TRBJ1-1	few	CASSLGGEAFF	TGTGCCAGCAGCTTAGGGGGTGAAGCTTTCTTT
TRBV5-1	NA	TRBJ2-1	NA	CASSFWNAGLNYNEQFF	TGCGCCAGCAGCTTTTGGAACGCGGGACTCAATTACAATGAGCAGTTCTTC
TRBV6-1	NA	TRBJ2-5	NA	CASSDSPRETQYF	TGTGCCAGCAGTGATTCTCCTCGGGAGACCCAGTACTTC
TRBV7-9	NA	TRBJ2-5	NA	CASSLGGQRRGDGETQYF	TGTGCCAGCAGCTTAGGGGGACAGCGGAGGGGAGATGGAGAGACCCAGTACTTC
TRBV5-4	NA	TRBJ2-2	NA	CASSSALQGMNTGELFF	TGTGCCAGCAGCTCGGCCCTTCAGGGGATGAACACCGGGGAGCTGTTTTTT
TRBV5-4	NA	TRBJ1-1	NA	CASSVGQQNTEAFF	TGTGCCAGCAGCGTCGGACAGCAGAACACTGAAGCTTTCTTT
TRBV5-1	TRBD1	TRBJ2-6	NA	CASSSGGSGANVLTF	TGCGCCAGCAGCTCAGGGGGCAGTGGGGCCAACGTCCTGACTTTC
TRBV7-2	TRBD1	TRBJ1-1	NA	CASSRTGGAGAGNTEAFF	TGTGCCAGCAGCCGAACAGGGGGCGCGGGCGCTGGGAACACTGAAGCTTTCTTT
TRBV27	NA	TRBJ1-2	NA	CASSPHGGAQGYTF	TGTGCCAGCAGCCCCCACGGGGGGGCTCAAGGCTACACCTTC
TRBV6-5	TRBD1	TRBJ1-1	NA	CASSHRDRGNTEAFF	TGTGCCAGCAGTCACCGGGACAGGGGTAACACTGAAGCTTTCTTT
TRBV6-6	TRBD1	TRBJ1-1	NA	CASSQDRGAEAFF	TGTGCCAGCAGCCAGGACAGGGGGGCTGAAGCTTTCTTT
TRBV4-2	NA	TRBJ2-7	NA	CASSQSNPSYEQYF	TGTGCCAGCAGCCAATCTAACCCCTCCTACGAGCAGTACTTC
TRBV19	TRBD1	TRBJ2-7	NA	CASSRRAGTGIQIEQYF	TGTGCCAGTAGTCGGAGAGCTGGGACAGGCATTCAAATAGAGCAGTACTTC
TRBV19	NA	TRBJ2-2	once	CASSKEEGPTGELFF	TGTGCCAGTAGTAAGGAGGAAGGGCCCACCGGGGAGCTGTTTTTT
TRBV19	NA	TRBJ2-7	NA	CASTWGHRSGYEQYF	TGTGCCAGTACGTGGGGACATCGCTCGGGGTACGAGCAGTACTTC
TRBV2	NA	TRBJ2-7	NA	CASGETPPGEQYF	TGTGCCAGCGGTGAGACACCACCCGGAGAGCAGTACTTC
TRBV9	TRBD1	TRBJ1-5	NA	CASSGTGGNQPQHF	TGTGCCAGCAGCGGGACAGGGGGCAATCAGCCCCAGCATTTT
TRBV6-4	NA	TRBJ1-1	few	CASSQGARTEAFF	TGTGCCAGCAGTCAAGGGGCAAGGACTGAAGCTTTCTTT
TRBV5-1	TRBD1	TRBJ2-7	once	CASSLTGAYEQYF	TGCGCCAGCAGCTTAACAGGGGCCTACGAGCAGTACTTC
TRBV2	TRBD1	TRBJ1-5	NA	CASTDRGGGHQPQHF	TGTGCCAGCACCGACAGGGGCGGAGGGCATCAGCCCCAGCATTTT
TRBV7-2	NA	TRBJ1-1	NA	CASSPRRATEAFF	TGTGCCAGCAGCCCCCGCAGGGCCACTGAAGCTTTCTTT
TRBV13	NA	TRBJ1-6	NA	CASSLVGRRRGGSPLHF	TGTGCCAGCAGCTTAGTAGGCCGGCGGAGGGGAGGATCACCCCTCCACTTT
TRBV5-6	NA	TRBJ1-3	few	CASSFGNGQSGNTIYF	TGTGCCAGCAGCTTTGGTAATGGACAGTCTGGAAACACCATATATTTT
TRBV10-3	TRBD1	TRBJ1-1	NA	CAVRQGRDEAFF	TGTGCCGTCAGACAGGGTAGGGATGAAGCTTTCTTT
TRBV4-1	NA	TRBJ1-1	few	CASSQGVEQKAFF	TGCGCCAGCAGCCAAGGAGTTGAACAGAAAGCTTTCTTT
TRBV11-3	NA	TRBJ2-3	NA	CASRGGVPDTQYF	TGTGCGTCCCGAGGCGGCGTCCCAGATACGCAGTATTTT
TRBV5-6	TRBD2	TRBJ2-5	NA	CASSPLLAGGQETQYF	TGTGCCAGCAGCCCACTACTAGCGGGAGGCCAAGAGACCCAGTACTTC
TRBV2	TRBD1	TRBJ1-1	NA	CASGQGTEAFF	TGTGCCAGCGGACAGGGCACTGAAGCTTTCTTT
TRBV5-4	NA	TRBJ2-1	once	CASSLVAAPYNEQFF	TGTGCCAGCAGCTTGGTAGCGGCCCCCTACAATGAGCAGTTCTTC
TRBV30	TRBD1	TRBJ1-2	many	CAWGTGSSYTF	TGTGCCTGGGGGACAGGCTCGAGCTACACCTTC
TRBV7-2	TRBD1	TRBJ1-2	NA	CASSVRDRPNYGYTF	TGTGCCAGCAGCGTCCGGGACAGGCCCAACTATGGCTACACCTTC
TRBV4-2	NA	TRBJ1-1	few	CASSPTGTRVGTEAFF	TGTGCCAGCAGCCCTACGGGGACTCGGGTTGGTACTGAAGCTTTCTTT
TRBV11-3	NA	TRBJ2-5	NA	CASSLGGGSQETQYF	TGTGCCAGCAGCTTAGGCGGAGGCAGCCAAGAGACCCAGTACTTC